The source of this T cell receptor (beta chain) is a study of blood T cell repertoires in COVID-19. The count of this clone is one. The authors' processing: Using reference gene primer amplification, nucleated cell counts were estimated. Data came from immunoSEQ multiplex PCR; TCRdb stores just in-frame clones and leaves some out. Clone size and the V and J calls come from that table; the DNA yielded D and trimming. This sample has 100,000 to 150,000 clones; roughly 74% occur once, and the top ten carry about 6%. This sequence originates from an elderly man with COVID-19, enrolled during active disease. The sequenced sample was peripheral blood.

CDR3 loop: CASSQAWGRVGGYTF. CDR3 DNA: TGCGCCAGCAGCCAAGCGTGGGGCAGGGTAGGAGGCTACACCTTC. The V and J genes are TRBV4-1 and TRBJ1-2, with D tentatively TRBD1 (5 bases). The germline CDR1 and CDR2 sequences are MGHRA and YSYEKL. The CDR3 runs 15 residues. The germline V and J ends were trimmed by 1 base and 8 bases, with 17 bases remaining between them.